A selection of T cell receptor beta chains follows, all from one sample in a study of blood T cell repertoires in COVID-19. Method: immunoSEQ multiplex PCR; TCRdb's copy keeps in-frame clones and lacks some. The sample records a few hundred thousand clones, about 87% being singletons. The sample taken for sequencing was peripheral blood. All receptors derive from a woman in her forties or fifties with acute or convalescent COVID-19. Both conserved end residues are part of each CDR3. The D gene is left open where the match is weak. The size of a clone is reported for some rows only, either as once, few or many, or as a class for expanded clones.

CDR3 DNA	CDR3 protein	clone size	D gene	V gene	J gene
TGTGCCAGCAGTGATTCCTGGACAGACACAGATACGCAGTATTTT	CASSDSWTDTDTQYF	few	NA	TRBV6-1	TRBJ2-3
TGTGCCAGCAGCCATAACGACAGGTTCGGAGGCAATCAGCCCCAGCATTTT	CASSHNDRFGGNQPQHF	NA	NA	TRBV13	TRBJ1-5
TGTGCCAGCAGTTCAGTCTTATACCTCCGGGACAGAAAGAACACTGAAGCTTTCTTT	CASSSVLYLRDRKNTEAFF	NA	TRBD1	TRBV28	TRBJ1-1
TGTGCCAGCTCAGCAAGGGAGGACTATGGCTACACCTTC	CASSAREDYGYTF	NA	NA	TRBV18	TRBJ1-2
TGTGCCAGCAGTTCGGGACTAGCGGGAGGGCCCGATGAGCAGTTCTTC	CASSSGLAGGPDEQFF	NA	TRBD2	TRBV28	TRBJ2-1
TGTGCCAGCAGCACCATTCTGACTAGCGGGTCCTACAATGAGCAGTTCTTC	CASSTILTSGSYNEQFF	few	TRBD2	TRBV4-2	TRBJ2-1
TGTGCCAGCAGTGGACCACCGGACAGGGGGAATCAGCCCCAGCATTTT	CASSGPPDRGNQPQHF	NA	TRBD1	TRBV6-1	TRBJ1-5
TGTGCCAGCAGCTTGAGGGGTAATAATTCACCCCTCCACTTT	CASSLRGNNSPLHF	NA	NA	TRBV5-4	TRBJ1-6
TGTGCCAGCAGTTCCGGGACTAGCGGGCTGGTGTACTTC	CASSSGTSGLVYF	NA	TRBD2	TRBV2	TRBJ2-7
TGCGCCAGCAGCTCCTCGAGGGGGGATACGCAGTATTTT	CASSSSRGDTQYF	NA	NA	TRBV5-1	TRBJ2-3
TGCGCCAGCAGTTGGGGACAAGGCACTGAAGCTTTCTTT	CASSWGQGTEAFF	NA	NA	TRBV23-1	TRBJ1-1
TGTGCCAGCAGTCCCGGGACAGGGGGCTACACCTTC	CASSPGTGGYTF	NA	TRBD1	TRBV12-3/TRBV12-4	TRBJ1-2
TGTGCCAGCAGCACGTATCAGGGGGAGCCTTTCTATGGCTACACCTTC	CASSTYQGEPFYGYTF	NA	TRBD1	TRBV7-6	TRBJ1-2
TGCGCCAGCAGCCAAACCCGTGCCTGGGTGGAGGAGACCCAGTACTTC	CASSQTRAWVEETQYF	NA	NA	TRBV4-1	TRBJ2-5
TGTGCCAGCAGCACCAGGGGGTACCAAGAGACCCAGTACTTC	CASSTRGYQETQYF	NA	TRBD1	TRBV13	TRBJ2-5
TGTGCCAGCAGTTACTCAAGCGGGTACTCCTACGAGCAGTACTTC	CASSYSSGYSYEQYF	NA	NA	TRBV6-5	TRBJ2-7
TGTGCCAGCAGTAGCTACGGTGAGCAGTTCTTC	CASSSYGEQFF	NA	NA	TRBV6-5	TRBJ2-1
TGTGCCAGCACGCGGGGATTCGGCTATGGCTACACCTTC	CASTRGFGYGYTF	NA	NA	TRBV6-6	TRBJ1-2
TGTGCCAGCAGTCTAGCGGGAGGGCCTAGCTCCTACAATGAGCAGTTCTTC	CASSLAGGPSSYNEQFF	NA	TRBD2	TRBV5-6	TRBJ2-1
TGTGCCAGCAGTCGCGGGTCCGGGGGGGGCTACGAGCAGTACTTC	CASSRGSGGGYEQYF	NA	TRBD2	TRBV27	TRBJ2-7
TGTGCCAGCAGCTATGGGACAGAAAATCAGCCCCAGCATTTT	CASSYGTENQPQHF	NA	TRBD1	TRBV7-9	TRBJ1-5
TGCGCCAGCAGCTTGGCCGGTGATACCAGGGTGGACGAGCAGTACTTC	CASSLAGDTRVDEQYF	NA	NA	TRBV5-1	TRBJ2-7
TGTGCCAGCAGTGCCCCCCAGGGTTACTCTGGGGCCAACGTCCTGACTTTC	CASSAPQGYSGANVLTF	NA	NA	TRBV6-1	TRBJ2-6
TGCGCCAGCAGCTTGGGAGGGAGTGGAAATTCACCCCTCCACTTT	CASSLGGSGNSPLHF	few	NA	TRBV5-1	TRBJ1-6
TGTGCCAGCAGTTCGGGGGAGACCCAGTACTTC	CASSSGETQYF	NA	NA	TRBV28	TRBJ2-5
TGTGCCAGCAGCTTAGCGGGACAGGGAATCTCAGATACGCAGTATTTT	CASSLAGQGISDTQYF	NA	TRBD1	TRBV11-3	TRBJ2-3
TGTGCCAGCAGTTACTCGCTCGCAGGGAGGGAGGAAAAACTGTTTTTT	CASSYSLAGREEKLFF	NA	NA	TRBV6-6	TRBJ1-4
TGTGCCAGCACCCTAGGGGGGGGGAGCGATCAGCCCCAGCATTTT	CASTLGGGSDQPQHF	NA	NA	TRBV7-2	TRBJ1-5
TGTGCCAGCAGCCCGCGGTTTGGAGGCGGCGAGCAGTACTTC	CASSPRFGGGEQYF	few	NA	TRBV7-2	TRBJ2-7
TGTGCCAGCAGTGAAGGGCGCAGCGAGCAGTACTTC	CASSEGRSEQYF	NA	NA	TRBV25-1	TRBJ2-7
TGTGCCAGCAGTTTTTGGGGGACAGGGGGAGTTGAGACCCAGTACTTC	CASSFWGTGGVETQYF	NA	TRBD1	TRBV27	TRBJ2-5
TGTGCCAGCAGCGTAGGGACTAGCGTTCCATACGAGCAGTACTTC	CASSVGTSVPYEQYF	once	TRBD2	TRBV9	TRBJ2-7
TGTGCCTGGAGTGTAATTGCAGGGCAGGGCTACACCTTC	CAWSVIAGQGYTF	NA	NA	TRBV30	TRBJ1-2
TGTGCCAGGAGGGAGCTCTCCTACAATGAGCAGTTCTTC	CARRELSYNEQFF	once	NA	TRBV19	TRBJ2-1
TGTGCCAGCAGCTGGACAGGGATCTATGGCTACACCTTC	CASSWTGIYGYTF	once	TRBD1	TRBV7-2	TRBJ1-2
TGTGCCAGCAGTTTATTAGGCGGGACCTACAATGAGCAGTTCTTC	CASSLLGGTYNEQFF	NA	NA	TRBV27	TRBJ2-1
TGCGCCAGCAGCTTGATCAGCTACAATGAGCAGTTCTTC	CASSLISYNEQFF	NA	NA	TRBV5-1	TRBJ2-1
TGTGCCAGCAGCTTGGGGCCCAAACAGCCCCAGCATTTT	CASSLGPKQPQHF	NA	NA	TRBV5-6	TRBJ1-5
TGTGCCAGCAGCTTATGGGACATCACCTCTGGGGCCAACGTCCTGACTTTC	CASSLWDITSGANVLTF	NA	NA	TRBV7-8	TRBJ2-6
TGTGCCACCAGTGATAGAGGGGGCGAGAGTGGCTACACCTTC	CATSDRGGESGYTF	NA	TRBD1	TRBV24-1	TRBJ1-2
TGTGCCAGTAGAGTAGGACAGGGGATTAACTATGGCTACACCTTC	CASRVGQGINYGYTF	NA	TRBD1	TRBV19	TRBJ1-2